These 27 T cell receptor beta chains originate from one sample sequenced in a study of cytomegalovirus exposure and HLA in healthy donors (dated by TCRdb to 2015 to 2018). The library was produced with the immunoSEQ multiplex PCR assay. For the multiplex PCR, a mixture combining 60 forward primers for TCR Vbeta segments and 13 reverse primers for TCR Jbeta segments was used. TCRdb holds this immuneACCESS table with in-frame rearrangements only. Some clones are missing; in checked studies, unresolved V genes explain under half, and the rest has no known cause. This sample's listing comprises around 58,000 clones. Of the sample, around 9% is held by the ten largest clones. Sequenced: PBMCs. The receptor set was obtained from a man in his fifties or sixties in good health and CMV-seropositive.

V usage is TRBV19 and J usage is TRBJ2-3, with D perhaps matching TRBD2 (6 bases). This CDR3 has 15 amino acids. CDR1 is LNHDA and CDR2 is SQIVND in the germline V gene (reference sequence). V was shortened by 3 bases and J by 1 base, with 11 bases between the two germline ends. This CDR3 reads CASSMGGYRTDTQYF. CDR3 nucleotide sequence: TGTGCCAGTAGTATGGGGGGATACCGCACAGATACGCAGTATTTT.

The chain employs TRBV28 and TRBJ2-3; 9 positions agree with TRBD2. This CDR3 has 15 amino acids. The V gene end was trimmed by 2 bases and the J gene end by 0 bases; junction bases not matched to a gene: 0. Germline loops: CDR1 MDHEN, CDR2 SYDVKM. The CDR3 nucleotides are TGTGCCAGCAGTTTAAGCGGGAGGAGCACAGATACGCAGTATTTT. Its translation is CASSLSGRSTDTQYF.

This chain joins TRBV18 and TRBJ2-3; D may be TRBD2 (6 bases). V shed 3 bases and J shed 6 bases, with 7 bases lying between them. The CDR3 runs to 12 residues. Germline V gene data show CDR1 as KGHSH and CDR2 as LQKENI. CDR3 loop: CASSPGGDTQYF. Here the CDR3 DNA reads TGTGCCAGCTCACCCGGAGGGGATACGCAGTATTTT.

The V call is TRBV5-4, the J call TRBJ2-1; 9 positions match TRBD2. Germline loops: CDR1 SGHNT, CDR2 YYREEE (reference sequence). CDR3 size: 14 residues. The junction had 10 bases not matched to a gene; V was cut back by 6 bases and J by 9 bases. The CDR3 protein is CASNLAGAPGEQFF. The CDR3 DNA follows: TGTGCCAGCAACTTAGCGGGGGCCCCCGGTGAGCAGTTCTTC.

This chain joins TRBV5-6 and TRBJ1-5; D possibly corresponds to TRBD1 (5 bases). Between the trimmed V and J ends, which lost 4 bases and 0 bases, there was a span of 14 bases. CDR3 length equals 16 residues. Germline CDR1 and CDR2: SGHDT and YYEEEE. The CDR3, as DNA: TGTGCCAGCAGCCCAGGGAGGGGAAATAGCAATCAGCCCCAGCATTTT. Protein: CASSPGRGNSNQPQHF.

The chain recombines TRBV2 with TRBJ2-1, with 9 bases lining up with TRBD2. Per the germline V gene, CDR1 is SNHLY and CDR2 is FYNNEI. The trim removed 7 bases at V and 4 bases at J, leaving 8 bases unmatched. The CDR3 extends over 15 amino acids. As DNA, the CDR3 is TGTGCCAGCACTTTGGCGGGGGGGACTTACAATGAGCAGTTCTTC. Translating gives CASTLAGGTYNEQFF.

This rearrangement joins TRBV9 to TRBJ1-1; D is undetermined. The CDR3 has 13 amino acids. V was shortened by 4 bases and J by 7 bases, with 14 bases between the two germline ends. Germline V gene sequence: CDR1 SGDLS, CDR2 YYNGEE. The CDR3 reads CASSPGPEGEAFF. The CDR3 nucleotides are TGTGCCAGCAGCCCGGGCCCAGAGGGTGAAGCTTTCTTT.

This chain connects TRBV4-3 to TRBJ2-7; possible D gene TRBD1, 5 bases. Trimming left V 5 bases short and J 5 bases short, with 19 bases between. Germline CDR1 is LGHNA and CDR2 is YSLEER. The CDR3 is 15 residues long. For the CDR3, the DNA is TGCGCCAGCAGCGTAGGGAAAAACAACAGGAACGAGCAGTACTTC. Its protein is CASSVGKNNRNEQYF.

Notes on this clone: The junction departs from germline at one end; a sequencing error may be responsible. This chain links TRBV7-7 with TRBJ2-3; D is perhaps TRBD2 (5 bases). From germline, CDR1 is SSHAT and CDR2 FNYEAQ (reference sequence). The length of the CDR3 is 14 residues. The CDR3, as DNA: TGTGCTAGCAGCCCGGGAACTGGGACAGATACGCAGTATTTT. It is translated as CASSPGTGTDTQYF.

The chain has TRBV6-6 and TRBJ2-3; 10 bases align to TRBD2. V was clipped by 11 bases and J by 2 bases; unmatched bases: 10. This CDR3 region has 15 residues. The germline gives CDR1 MNHNY, CDR2 SVGAGI (reference sequence). CDR3 sequence (DNA): TGTGCCGGGTCCTCAAGCGGGGGGGTCACAGATACGCAGTATTTT. Amino acid sequence: CAGSSSGGVTDTQYF.

The chain is built from TRBV5-6 and TRBJ2-4, with 8 bases matching TRBD2. Germline V gene sequence: CDR1 SGHDT, CDR2 YYEEEE. V trimming: 0 bases; J trimming: 3 bases; junction bases outside the gene matches: 11. The CDR3 is made up of 18 amino acids. CDR3 sequence: CASSLEWDSGNHKNIQYF. DNA of the CDR3: TGTGCCAGCAGCTTGGAATGGGATAGCGGGAATCACAAAAACATTCAGTACTTC.

The chain combines TRBV6-1 with TRBJ1-1; D uncertain. Trimming removed 6 bases from V and 0 bases from J, with 11 bases in between. CDR1 and CDR2 (germline): MNHNS, SASEGT. CDR3 length: 14 amino acids. The CDR3 sequence: CASSRRGLNTEAFF. The CDR3 nucleotides read TGTGCCAGCAGCAGGCGGGGATTGAACACTGAAGCTTTCTTT.

The rearrangement uses TRBV2 and TRBJ2-4; D perhaps matches TRBD1 (6 bases). Per germline, CDR1 SNHLY and CDR2 FYNNEI. The CDR3 has 15 amino acids. Trimming took off 1 base at V and 7 bases at J, with 14 bases between the two ends. The DNA of the CDR3 is TGTGCCAGCAGTGAAGGCACGCAAAGGGGGAACATTCAGTACTTC. Translating it yields CASSEGTQRGNIQYF.

The V and J genes are TRBV10-3 and TRBJ1-2; D uncertain. Trimming stripped 3 bases from V and 5 bases from J, with 10 bases between. This CDR3 is 13 amino acids long. CDR1 and CDR2 (germline): ENHRY, SYGVKD. The CDR3 DNA reads as TGTGCCATCAGTGAAAACAGACCGTATGGCTACACCTTC. Its protein is CAISENRPYGYTF.

This chain connects TRBV5-1 to TRBJ2-1; 9 bases agree with TRBD2. Germline V gene lookup returns CDR1 SGHRS and CDR2 YFSETQ. Unmatched junction bases numbered 6, after V lost 1 base and J lost 7 bases. The CDR3 totals 15 residues. DNA for the CDR3: TGCGCCAGCAGCTTGCTAGCGGGGTTTGGTAATGAGCAGTTCTTC. This gives the protein CASSLLAGFGNEQFF.

J is TRBJ1-4 and V is TRBV14; maybe TRBD1 (6 bases). V shed 1 base and J shed 5 bases, with 17 bases lying between them. The germline V gene has CDR1 SGHDN and CDR2 FVKESK. The CDR3 runs to 17 residues. CDR3 loop: CASSQVGVVRGNEKLFF. CDR3 in DNA: TGTGCCAGCAGCCAAGTGGGAGTGGTTAGGGGGAATGAAAAACTGTTTTTT.

CDR3 amino acids: CASSSWGHGNTIYF. The CDR3 DNA is TGTGCCAGCAGCTCGTGGGGGCATGGAAACACCATATATTTT. The chain links TRBV5-4 to TRBJ1-3, with a possible D match to TRBD1 (6 bases). With 3 bases removed from V and 3 bases from J, the gap between germline ends came to 10 bases. In germline, CDR1 is SGHNT, CDR2 YYREEE (reference sequence). CDR3 length: 14 residues. Based on the CDR3 plus reference TRBV5-4 and TRBJ1-3, the full variable domain is ETGVTQSPTHLIKTRGQQVTLRCSSQSGHNTVSWYQQALGQGPQFIFQYYREEENGRGNFPPRFSGLQFPNYSSELNVNALELDDSALYLCASSSWGHGNTIYFGEGSWLTVV.

The gene calls are TRBV2 and TRBJ1-6; weak D call: TRBD1 (6 bases). The CDR3 is 14 residues long. V dropped 3 bases and J dropped 8 bases, with 11 bases sitting between them. Germline V lookup: CDR1 SNHLY, CDR2 FYNNEI. The CDR3 nucleotides read TGTGCCAGCAGTGAGGTTAGGGGGTATTCACCCCTCCACTTT. It encodes CASSEVRGYSPLHF. Full variable domain (outside the CDR3, taken from reference TRBV2 and TRBJ1-6): EPEVTQTPSHQVTQMGQEVILRCVPISNHLYFYWYRQILGQKVEFLVSFYNNEISEKSEIFDDQFSVERPDGSNFTLKIRSTKLEDSAMYFCASSEVRGYSPLHFGNGTRLTVT.

The chain couples TRBV2 to TRBJ2-1; D may be TRBD2 (6 bases). This CDR3 is built from 13 residues. Germline CDR1 is SNHLY and CDR2 is FYNNEI. With 4 bases removed from V and 12 bases from J, the gap between germline ends came to 16 bases. Here the CDR3 reads CASSVLLASLQFF. The CDR3 nucleotides read TGTGCCAGCAGTGTGCTACTAGCCAGCTTGCAGTTCTTC.

This chain connects TRBV6-1 to TRBJ2-7, with TRBD2 matching over 9 bases. CDR1 and CDR2 (germline): MNHNS, SASEGT. This CDR3 comprises 14 residues. The V gene end was trimmed by 7 bases and the J gene end by 2 bases; junction bases not matched to a gene: 6. The DNA of the CDR3 is TGTGCCAGCACCGAAGCGGGAGGTACCTACGAGCAGTACTTC. Residues: CASTEAGGTYEQYF.

CDR3 nucleotides: TGTGCCAGCAGCTTGGGCGGGTCCGGCTCCTACAATGAGCAGTTCTTC. Translating gives CASSLGGSGSYNEQFF. The chain employs TRBV5-4 and TRBJ2-1; tentatively, D is TRBD2 (5 bases). Germline CDR1 and CDR2: SGHNT and YYREEE (reference sequence). The CDR3 totals 16 residues. V shed 0 bases and J shed 0 bases, with 10 bases lying between them.

In DNA, the CDR3 is TGTGCCAGCAGTTACGAGGGCCCCTATGGCTACACCTTC. Translating it yields CASSYEGPYGYTF. The V call is TRBV6-6, the J call TRBJ1-2; D uncertain. The CDR3 has 13 residues. V was shortened by 2 bases and J by 4 bases, with 8 bases between the two germline ends. Germline-derived CDR1 and CDR2 are MNHNY and SVGAGI (reference sequence).

The V call is TRBV28, the J call TRBJ2-3; the match to TRBD2 covers 12 bases. There are 17 residues in the CDR3. J lost 5 bases, V lost 5 bases, and 11 bases had no gene match. Germline V gives CDR1 MDHEN, CDR2 SYDVKM. The CDR3 region is CASSPTLRTSGEDTQYF. As DNA, the CDR3 is TGTGCCAGCAGTCCCACTCTTCGGACTAGCGGGGAAGATACGCAGTATTTT.

This chain joins TRBV5-1 and TRBJ2-3; 7 bases fit TRBD1. The CDR3 is 15 amino acids. CDR1 is SGHRS, CDR2 YFSETQ, per germline. The V and J ends lost 0 bases and 0 bases, in that order; junction bases with no gene match: 1. The CDR3 loop reads CASSLADRSTDTQYF. In DNA form, the CDR3 reads TGCGCCAGCAGCTTGGCGGACAGGAGCACAGATACGCAGTATTTT.

V is TRBV19 and J is TRBJ2-2; 8 bases agree with TRBD1. This CDR3 region has 15 residues. The V gene's germline CDR1 is LNHDA and CDR2 SQIVND (reference sequence). J gave up 4 bases and V 5 bases, and 6 bases lay outside the gene matches. The CDR3 protein is CASSYPGQVTGELFF. The DNA of the CDR3 is TGTGCCAGTAGTTATCCGGGACAGGTCACCGGGGAGCTGTTTTTT.

The J gene is TRBJ2-7, the V gene TRBV7-2; the match to TRBD2 covers 11 bases. This CDR3 spans 15 amino acids. In germline, CDR1 is SGHTA, CDR2 FQGNSA. With 5 bases clipped from V and 2 bases from J, the junction kept 5 bases outside the gene matches. The chain's CDR3 is CASSPTSGGTYEQYF. The CDR3 nucleotides are TGTGCCAGCAGCCCCACTAGCGGGGGAACCTACGAGCAGTACTTC.

CDR3 bases: TGCAGCGTGGGGGCCGGGAAAGAGTATCAGCCCCAGCATTTT. Translated: CSVGAGKEYQPQHF. The chain uses TRBV29-1 and TRBJ1-5; possible D gene TRBD1, 6 bases. Trimming pared 6 bases from V and 5 bases from J, leaving 17 bases between. The CDR3 totals 14 residues. Germline V gene data show CDR1 as SQVTM and CDR2 as ANQGSEA.